The 9 T cell receptor delta chains reported below all come from one sample, sequenced in a study of gamma-delta T cells after stem cell transplantation. TCRdb re-called the RT-PCR reads with CATT. The profile shows about 1,300 delta-chain clones, about 2.4% of them singletons. Input material: gamma-delta T cells. The receptor source for this set is a human donor. It is not recorded whose cells these are; they may come from a transplant donor.

This clone was seen a few times. TCRdb lists the protein of a much larger clone for this DNA, which differs at residue 10, so this is likely a read error; the protein given here is translated from the DNA itself. The chain uses TRDV2 and TRDJ3; TRDD3 matches 11 bases. Germline V gives CDR1 GEAIGNYY, CDR2 EKD. The CDR3 consists of 19 residues. Trimming at V came to 0 bases and at J to 3 bases, leaving 6 bases not matched to a gene. In nucleotides, the CDR3 is TGTGCCTGTGACACCGCTGGGGGATACTCGGACTGGGACACCCGACAGATGTTTTTC. Protein sequence: CACDTAGGYSDWDTRQMFF.

On this clone: TCRdb attributes to this sequence the protein of a much larger clone, which differs from the DNA translation at residue 9; a read error is likely, and the protein displayed is translated from the DNA. The chain employs TRDV2 and TRDJ1, with D unclear. V lost 3 bases and J 1 base, leaving 14 bases between the germline ends. The germline CDR1 and CDR2 sequences are GEAIGNYY and EKD. This CDR3 contains 15 residues. CDR3 protein: CACDEVLPPTDKLIF. The CDR3 nucleotides read TGTGCCTGTGACGAAGTTTTACCCCCCACCGATAAACTCATCTTT.

Turning to this clone: Given a far larger clone just one base away, this is likely a sequencing read error. The identical CDR3 is also encoded by other nucleotide sequences in the sample. This chain links TRDV2 with TRDJ1; TRDD3 aligns across 9 bases. This CDR3 is 17 amino acids long. In germline, CDR1 is GEAIGNYY, CDR2 EKD. J lost 2 bases, V lost 0 bases, and 9 bases had no gene match. The CDR3 nucleotides are TGTGCCTGTGACACCGTTGATGGGGGATATCATACCGATAAACTCATCTTT. Protein sequence: CACDTVDGGYHTDKLIF.

In this sample, this clone is medium-sized. A much larger clone differs by one base, so this may be a read error. Other DNA sequences of this sample code for an identical CDR3. The genes are TRDV2 and TRDJ1, with 8 bases matching TRDD3. The CDR3 consists of 18 residues. The germline V gene encodes CDR1 GEAIGNYY and CDR2 EKD. CDR3 sequence: CACDTVLGDPLYTDKLIF. The CDR3, as DNA: TGTGCCTGTGACACCGTGCTGGGGGACCCTTTGTACACTGATAAACTCATCTTT.

This clone was counted at least ten times. This likely stems from a read error, as it lies one base from a far larger clone. In the same sample, other DNA sequences code for this CDR3. The chain recombines TRDV2 with TRDJ1; D possibly corresponds to TRDD3 (6 bases). The CDR3 is 17 residues long. CDR1 and CDR2 (germline): GEAIGNYY, EKD. The CDR3 nucleotides are TGTGCCTGCGACACGACTGAGTTAGGATACAGGAACGATAAACTCATCTTT. As protein: CACDTTELGYRNDKLIF.

This clone has only a few counts. This DNA's translation differs at residue 8 from TCRdb's protein, which comes from a much larger clone; a read error is likely, and the protein shown is translated from the DNA. The chain recombines TRDV2 with TRDJ1; D gene uncertain. V lost 0 bases, J lost 1 base, and 8 bases lay in between. The germline CDR1 and CDR2 sequences are GEAIGNYY and EKD. CDR3 length: 14 amino acids. The CDR3 bases are TGTGCCTGTGACACCATCGGGAGCACCGATAAACTCATCTTT. It translates to CACDTIGSTDKLIF.

Concerning this clone: The TCRdb protein comes from a much larger clone and disagrees with this DNA's translation at residue 13, likely due to a read error; the protein given here is derived from the DNA. The V gene is TRDV2, the J gene TRDJ1; perhaps TRDD3 as D (6 bases). CDR1 and CDR2 (germline): GEAIGNYY, EKD. The CDR3 is 15 residues long. CDR3 loop: CACDTVGELRDKPIF. CDR3 DNA sequence: TGTGCCTGTGACACCGTCGGGGAGCTAAGGGATAAACCCATCTTT.

This clone was observed at least ten times. This likely reflects a read error, since a far larger clone is one base away. This specimen includes other DNA sequences encoding the same CDR3. This chain joins TRDV2 and TRDJ1; TRDD3 agrees at 10 bases. Looked up from germline, CDR1 is GEAIGNYY and CDR2 is EKD. The CDR3 sequence is 15 residues long. The CDR3 spells CACDSLGDLGDKLIF. The DNA of the CDR3 is TGCGCCTGTGACTCACTGGGGGATTTGGGCGATAAACTCATCTTT.

This clone was seen a few times. This likely came from a read error, as a far larger clone is one base away. At the DNA level, this CDR3 is encoded by other sequences in the same sample as well. This chain connects TRDV2 to TRDJ1; D may be TRDD3 (5 bases). From germline, CDR1 is GEAIGNYY and CDR2 EKD. This CDR3 has 19 residues. V dropped 5 bases and J dropped 2 bases, with 29 bases sitting between them. The CDR3 DNA reads as TGTGCCTGTGTCAGTGTGGGTGAAGCCGGGGGGCCTGGTACCGATAAACTCATCTTT. This gives the protein CACVSVGEAGGPGTDKLIF.